The entry below gives a single TCR beta chain sequence along with its context. Its antigen is as yet unknown. Method: immunoSEQ multiplex PCR; TCRdb's copy keeps in-frame clones and lacks some. The sample lists 40,000 or so clones, around 75% seen once, with approximately 29% in the top ten. The data stem from a study of vaccination effects on CD4 cells after COVID-19. Germline V gives CDR1 KGHSH, CDR2 LQKENI. The ends were cut back, 4 bases at V and 8 bases at J, with 20 bases in the middle. The CDR3 extends over 15 amino acids. Sequencing was preceded by expansion of antigen-specific CD4+ T cells with viral peptide pools in the ViraFEST assay. Isolation of CD4+ T cells took place after approximately 10 days of culture. PCR-confirmed SARS-CoV-2 infection occurred in the person between March and December 2020.

This sequence was found in a human donor who had a prior SARS-CoV-2 infection. The chain joins TRBV18 to TRBJ1-1, with D perhaps TRBD1 (5 bases). The source material was CD4+ T cells from PBMCs cultured with a peptide pool, sampled before COVID-19 vaccination. The CDR3 here is CASSHEQAQGFEAFF. CDR3 nucleotides: TGTGCCAGCTCACACGAACAGGCCCAGGGCTTCGAAGCTTTCTTT. Based on the CDR3 plus reference TRBV18 and TRBJ1-1, the full variable domain is NAGVMQNPRHLVRRRGQEARLRCSPMKGHSHVYWYRQLPEEGLKFMVYLQKENIIDESGMPKERFSAEFPKEGPSILRIQQVVRGDSAAYFCASSHEQAQGFEAFFGQGTRLTVV.